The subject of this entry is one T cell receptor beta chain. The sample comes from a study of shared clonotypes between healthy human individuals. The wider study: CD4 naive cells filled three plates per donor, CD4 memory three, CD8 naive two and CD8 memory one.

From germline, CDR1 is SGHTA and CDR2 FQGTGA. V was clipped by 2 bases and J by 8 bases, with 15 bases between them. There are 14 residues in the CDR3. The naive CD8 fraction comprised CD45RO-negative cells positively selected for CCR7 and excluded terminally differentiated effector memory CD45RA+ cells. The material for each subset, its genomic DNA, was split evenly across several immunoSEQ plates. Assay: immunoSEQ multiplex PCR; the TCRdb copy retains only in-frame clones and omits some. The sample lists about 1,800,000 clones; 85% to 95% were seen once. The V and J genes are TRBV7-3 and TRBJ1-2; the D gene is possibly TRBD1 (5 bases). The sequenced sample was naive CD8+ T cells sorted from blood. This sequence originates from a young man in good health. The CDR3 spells CASSLGRGGKGYTF. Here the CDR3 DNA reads TGTGCCAGCAGCTTAGGTAGGGGTGGGAAGGGCTACACCTTC.